This TCR beta chain stems from a study of control samples from healthy donors and cancer patients. Only in-frame clones appear in the TCRdb table, and some are missing; sequencing was by immunoSEQ multiplex PCR. The data hold nearly 200,000 clones, with about 91% observed a single time. This CDR3 spans 15 amino acids. Germline V gene lookup returns CDR1 SGHVS and CDR2 FNYEAQ. V was pared by 4 bases and J by 6 bases, with 16 bases between. The J gene is TRBJ2-1, the V gene TRBV7-6; D not resolved. Specimen: blood. This receptor was taken from a man aged 30-40 years in good health. This CDR3 reads CASSSNRAHPNEQFF. The CDR3 DNA is TGTGCCAGCAGCTCTAATCGCGCCCACCCCAATGAGCAGTTCTTC.